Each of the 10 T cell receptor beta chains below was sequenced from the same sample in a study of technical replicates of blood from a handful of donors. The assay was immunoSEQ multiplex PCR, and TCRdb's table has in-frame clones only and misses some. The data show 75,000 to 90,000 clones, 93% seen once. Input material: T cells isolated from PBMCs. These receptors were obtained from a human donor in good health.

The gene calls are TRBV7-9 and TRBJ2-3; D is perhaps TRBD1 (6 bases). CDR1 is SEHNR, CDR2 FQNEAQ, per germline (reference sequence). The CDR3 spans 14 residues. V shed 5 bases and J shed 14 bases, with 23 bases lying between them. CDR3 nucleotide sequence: TGTGCCAGCAGCAACACCTGGGGACAAGGGTACCGGTATTTT. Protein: CASSNTWGQGYRYF.

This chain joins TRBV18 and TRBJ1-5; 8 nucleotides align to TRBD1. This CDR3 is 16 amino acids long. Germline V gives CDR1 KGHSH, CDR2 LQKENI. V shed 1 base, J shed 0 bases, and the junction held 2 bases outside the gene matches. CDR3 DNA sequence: TGTGCCAGCTCACCACTACAGGGGGATAGCAATCAGCCCCAGCATTTT. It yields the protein CASSPLQGDSNQPQHF. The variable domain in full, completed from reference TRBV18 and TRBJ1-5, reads NAGVMQNPRHLVRRRGQEARLRCSPMKGHSHVYWYRQLPEEGLKFMVYLQKENIIDESGMPKERFSAEFPKEGPSILRIQQVVRGDSAAYFCASSPLQGDSNQPQHFGDGTRLSIL.

The CDR3 here is CSVVVLRGGNTEAFF. CDR3 in DNA: TGCAGCGTTGTCGTTTTGCGGGGAGGGAACACTGAAGCTTTCTTT. This chain links TRBV29-1 with TRBJ1-1; D unclear. V was trimmed by 4 bases and J by 1 base, leaving 16 bases between them. Germline V gene sequence: CDR1 SQVTM, CDR2 ANQGSEA. This CDR3 has 15 residues.

The CDR3 DNA sequence: TGTGCCAGCAGTTACGCGGGGGTGGGGAACACTGAAGCTTTCTTT. It encodes CASSYAGVGNTEAFF. The V gene is TRBV6-5, the J gene TRBJ1-1; D perhaps matches TRBD1 (5 bases). Trimming stripped 2 bases from V and 1 base from J, with 11 bases between. Germline loops: CDR1 MNHEY, CDR2 SVGAGI. CDR3 length equals 15 residues.

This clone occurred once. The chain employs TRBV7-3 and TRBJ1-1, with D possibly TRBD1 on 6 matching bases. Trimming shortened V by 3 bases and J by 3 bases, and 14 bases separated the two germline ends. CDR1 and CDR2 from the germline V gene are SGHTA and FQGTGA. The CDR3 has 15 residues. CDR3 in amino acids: CASSFGQGMDTEAFF. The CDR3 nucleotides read TGTGCCAGCAGCTTCGGGCAGGGGATGGACACTGAAGCTTTCTTT.

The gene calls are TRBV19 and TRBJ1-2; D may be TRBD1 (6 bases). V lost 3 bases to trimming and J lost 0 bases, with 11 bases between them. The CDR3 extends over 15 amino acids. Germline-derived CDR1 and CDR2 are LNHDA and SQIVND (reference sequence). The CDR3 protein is CASSIGQRTNYGYTF. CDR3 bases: TGTGCCAGTAGTATCGGACAGAGGACTAACTATGGCTACACCTTC.

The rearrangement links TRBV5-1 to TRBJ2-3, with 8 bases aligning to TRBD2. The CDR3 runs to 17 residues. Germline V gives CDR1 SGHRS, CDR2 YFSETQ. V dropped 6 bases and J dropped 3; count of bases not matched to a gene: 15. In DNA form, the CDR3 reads TGCGCCAGCACCACTTGGGGACCGGGGGGGCGGACAGATACGCAGTATTTT. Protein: CASTTWGPGGRTDTQYF.

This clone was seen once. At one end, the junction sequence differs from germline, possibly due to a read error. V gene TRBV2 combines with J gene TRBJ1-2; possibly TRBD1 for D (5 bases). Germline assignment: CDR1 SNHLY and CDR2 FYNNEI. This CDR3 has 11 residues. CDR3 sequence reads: CASSAEGTDIF. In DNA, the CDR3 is TGTGCCAGCAGTGCGGAGGGGACGGACATTTTC.

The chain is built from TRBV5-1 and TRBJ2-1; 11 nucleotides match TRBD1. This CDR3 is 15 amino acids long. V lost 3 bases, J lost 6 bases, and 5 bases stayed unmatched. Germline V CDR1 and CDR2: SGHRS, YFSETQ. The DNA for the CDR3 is TGCGCCAGCAGCTCCGGGACAGGGGGGCGCAATGAGCAGTTCTTC. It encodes CASSSGTGGRNEQFF.

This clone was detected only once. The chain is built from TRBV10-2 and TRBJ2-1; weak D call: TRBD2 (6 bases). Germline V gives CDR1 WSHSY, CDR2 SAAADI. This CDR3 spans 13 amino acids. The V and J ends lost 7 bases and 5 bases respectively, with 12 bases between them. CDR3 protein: CASKPGLNNEQFF. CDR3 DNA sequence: TGCGCCAGCAAACCGGGACTTAACAATGAGCAGTTCTTC.